The 26 T cell receptor beta chains listed next were all sequenced from one sample in a study of cytomegalovirus exposure and HLA in healthy donors. The PCR was carried out with 60 Vbeta primers and 13 Jbeta primers. The method was immunoSEQ multiplex PCR; TCRdb's version includes in-frame clones alone and lacks a portion of them. The table has 110,000 to 150,000 clones, over 60% seen once. Input material: PBMCs. These receptors were taken from a male donor in good health and CMV-seropositive.

The chain has TRBV5-4 and TRBJ2-5; D possibly corresponds to TRBD2 (6 bases). The CDR3 is made up of 14 amino acids. Trimming pared 3 bases from V and 5 bases from J, leaving 14 bases between. CDR1 SGHNT and CDR2 YYREEE come from the germline V gene (reference sequence). CDR3 sequence: CASSWSPSEETQYF. The DNA for the CDR3 is TGTGCCAGCAGCTGGTCGCCTAGCGAGGAGACCCAGTACTTC. The full variable domain, completed using reference TRBV5-4 and TRBJ2-5, is ETGVTQSPTHLIKTRGQQVTLRCSSQSGHNTVSWYQQALGQGPQFIFQYYREEENGRGNFPPRFSGLQFPNYSSELNVNALELDDSALYLCASSWSPSEETQYFGPGTRLLVL.

This sequence joins TRBV28 and TRBJ2-7; 8 bases are a match to TRBD1. In germline, CDR1 is MDHEN, CDR2 SYDVKM. The CDR3 is 15 amino acids. Trimming took 5 bases from V and 2 from J; bases not matched to a gene: 8. CDR3 region: CASSVRTGRAYEQYF. CDR3 in DNA: TGTGCCAGCAGTGTGCGGACAGGGCGCGCCTACGAGCAGTACTTC.

This sequence joins TRBV5-1 and TRBJ1-2; no firm D call. Germline V gene data show CDR1 as SGHRS and CDR2 as YFSETQ. This CDR3 comprises 14 residues. Trimming took off 4 bases at V and 8 bases at J, with 18 bases between the two ends. This CDR3 reads CASSSLSADSGYTF. The CDR3 DNA follows: TGCGCCAGCAGCAGCCTTTCAGCGGACTCGGGCTACACCTTC. Full variable domain (missing parts from reference TRBV5-1 and TRBJ1-2): KAGVTQTPRYLIKTRGQQVTLSCSPISGHRSVSWYQQTPGQGLQFLFEYFSETQRNKGNFPGRFSGRQFSNSRSEMNVSTLELGDSALYLCASSSLSADSGYTFGSGTRLTVV.

The rearrangement uses TRBV6-6 and TRBJ2-3; no definite D call. The CDR3 has 16 amino acids. The germline V and J ends were trimmed by 2 bases and 0 bases, with 12 bases remaining between them. Germline assignment: CDR1 MNHNY and CDR2 SVGAGI (reference sequence). The CDR3 DNA follows: TGTGCCAGCAGTTACCTGAGCCAACTTAGCACAGATACGCAGTATTTT. Amino acids: CASSYLSQLSTDTQYF.

V usage is TRBV29-1 and J usage is TRBJ2-7; TRBD1 matches 8 bases. The CDR3 totals 12 residues. Germline CDR1 and CDR2: SQVTM and ANQGSEA. J was trimmed by 3 bases and V by 4 bases; bases with no gene match: 2. CDR3 in amino acids: CSVVGQVYEQYF. The CDR3 DNA is TGCAGCGTTGTGGGACAGGTCTACGAGCAGTACTTC.

The chain combines TRBV9 with TRBJ2-7; tentative D call: TRBD1 (8 bases). The CDR3 has 15 residues. Germline V lookup: CDR1 SGDLS, CDR2 YYNGEE. V gave up 0 bases and J gave up 3 bases, with 13 bases separating them. The DNA of the CDR3 is TGTGCCAGCAGCGTAGGAACAGGGGGGGGCTACGAGCAGTACTTC. It codes for CASSVGTGGGYEQYF.

The chain combines TRBV7-8 with TRBJ1-5, with TRBD1 as a possible D gene (6 bases). Germline V gene sequence: CDR1 SGHVS, CDR2 FQNEAQ. This CDR3 contains 16 residues. With 4 bases removed from V and 3 bases from J, the gap between germline ends came to 16 bases. For the CDR3, the DNA is TGTGCCAGCAGCTCCGGGATACAGGGCTCCAATCAGCCCCAGCATTTT. It is translated as CASSSGIQGSNQPQHF.

The J gene is TRBJ1-1, the V gene TRBV7-7; 10 bases agree with TRBD1. CDR3 length: 15 amino acids. Germline V CDR1 and CDR2: SSHAT, FNYEAQ (reference sequence). Here the CDR3 reads CGEVPRTGGNTEAFF. The CDR3 region has the DNA TGTGGTGAGGTACCCAGGACAGGGGGGAACACTGAAGCTTTCTTT.

The chain is built from TRBV28 and TRBJ2-7; weak D call: TRBD2 (6 bases). The germline gives CDR1 MDHEN, CDR2 SYDVKM. Trimming pared 0 bases from V and 7 bases from J, leaving 22 bases between. The CDR3 totals 17 residues. In nucleotides, the CDR3 is TGTGCCAGCAGTTTATGGGGGGATCCGGCCGGGGAGGAAGAGCAGTACTTC. As protein: CASSLWGDPAGEEEQYF.

The chain combines TRBV4-3 with TRBJ2-5, with 8 bases fitting TRBD2. The end of the DNA is better explained by TRBJ2-7, so the J call may be wrong. The CDR3 consists of 15 residues. Germline CDR1 and CDR2: LGHNA and YSLEER. The DNA of the CDR3 is TGCGCCAGCAGCCATTCAGCGGGAGAAAACTACGAGCAGTACTTC. Protein product: CASSHSAGENYEQYF.

This rearrangement joins TRBV27 to TRBJ2-7, with 7 bases identical to TRBD1. Losses at the gene ends were 6 bases for V and 3 bases for J; bases not matched to a gene: 8. The CDR3 spans 14 residues. Germline lookup yields CDR1 MNHEY and CDR2 SMNVEV (reference sequence). CDR3 DNA sequence: TGTGCCAGCAGCCTACAGGGGTCCCTCTACGAGCAGTACTTC. Translation gives CASSLQGSLYEQYF.

This chain connects TRBV30 to TRBJ1-1, with a tentative D call TRBD1 (6 bases). The CDR3 contains 12 residues. Germline V gene data show CDR1 as GTSNPN and CDR2 as SVGIG (reference sequence). V gave up 2 bases and J gave up 9 bases, with 13 bases separating them. The CDR3 DNA reads TGTGCCTGGAGTCTTGTAGGACAGCAAGCTTTCTTT. Translating it yields CAWSLVGQQAFF.

This rearrangement joins TRBV5-1 to TRBJ2-7; 9 nucleotides agree with TRBD2. The V and J ends lost 0 bases and 0 bases, in that order; junction bases with no gene match: 4. CDR3 size: 16 residues. Germline values: CDR1 SGHRS, CDR2 YFSETQ. The DNA for the CDR3 is TGCGCCAGCAGCTTGGCGAGCGGGGGGAGCTCCTACGAGCAGTACTTC. As protein: CASSLASGGSSYEQYF.

V usage is TRBV6-5 and J usage is TRBJ2-1; no clear D gene. The ends were cut back, 4 bases at V and 9 bases at J, with 7 bases in the middle. From germline, CDR1 is MNHEY and CDR2 SVGAGI. The CDR3 loop spans 11 amino acids. For the CDR3, the DNA is TGTGCCAGCAGTTTCCCCGGTGAGCAGTTCTTC. Its translation is CASSFPGEQFF.

The V gene is TRBV7-9, the J gene TRBJ2-5; 16 bases agree with TRBD2. This CDR3 region has 19 residues. The V gene end was trimmed by 5 bases and the J gene end by 5 bases; junction bases not matched to a gene: 14. Germline V CDR1 and CDR2: SEHNR, FQNEAQ (reference sequence). CDR3: CASSPGLAGGLPLGETQYF. The CDR3 nucleotides are TGTGCCAGCAGCCCGGGACTAGCGGGGGGGCTGCCCCTCGGGGAGACCCAGTACTTC.

The genes are TRBV18 and TRBJ2-7; 9 nucleotides agree with TRBD1. Losses at the gene ends were 2 bases for V and 2 bases for J; bases not matched to a gene: 4. The CDR3 has 15 amino acids. From germline, CDR1 is KGHSH and CDR2 LQKENI. The CDR3 region has the DNA TGTGCCAGCTCACCATCCGGGACAGGGACCTACGAGCAGTACTTC. Residues: CASSPSGTGTYEQYF.

The chain has TRBV18 and TRBJ2-1, with 8 nucleotides matching TRBD1. Germline V CDR1 and CDR2: KGHSH, LQKENI. With 2 bases clipped from V and 8 bases from J, the junction kept 5 bases outside the gene matches. CDR3 size: 14 residues. The CDR3 DNA sequence: TGTGCCAGCTCACCAGGACAGGGTAGGGATGAGCAGTTCTTC. Amino acids: CASSPGQGRDEQFF. The variable domain in full, with the rest retrieved from reference TRBV18 and TRBJ2-1, is NAGVMQNPRHLVRRRGQEARLRCSPMKGHSHVYWYRQLPEEGLKFMVYLQKENIIDESGMPKERFSAEFPKEGPSILRIQQVVRGDSAAYFCASSPGQGRDEQFFGPGTRLTVL.

This chain links TRBV5-1 with TRBJ2-1; 9 bases map to TRBD2. The CDR3 sequence is 16 residues long. The V gene end was trimmed by 4 bases and the J gene end by 4 bases; junction bases not matched to a gene: 9. Germline CDR1 SGHRS, CDR2 YFSETQ. The DNA for the CDR3 is TGCGCCAGCAGCCAATTTCGACTAGCGGCGTACAATGAGCAGTTCTTC. Protein sequence: CASSQFRLAAYNEQFF.

The chain joins TRBV5-1 to TRBJ2-7; 8 nucleotides match TRBD2. Trimming took 0 bases from V and 2 from J; bases not matched to a gene: 10. Germline V gene lookup returns CDR1 SGHRS and CDR2 YFSETQ. The CDR3 is 17 residues long. CDR3 coding DNA: TGCGCCAGCAGCTTGGACCCGGGAGCGGGGGACACCTACGAGCAGTACTTC. Translating it yields CASSLDPGAGDTYEQYF. Drawing the rest from reference TRBV5-1 and TRBJ2-7, the complete variable domain is KAGVTQTPRYLIKTRGQQVTLSCSPISGHRSVSWYQQTPGQGLQFLFEYFSETQRNKGNFPGRFSGRQFSNSRSEMNVSTLELGDSALYLCASSLDPGAGDTYEQYFGPGTRLTVT.

The rearrangement joins TRBV25-1 to TRBJ1-4, with D perhaps matching TRBD1 (6 bases). This CDR3 region has 15 residues. Germline V gene lookup returns CDR1 MGHDK and CDR2 SYGVNS. Trimming pared 7 bases from V and 2 bases from J, leaving 14 bases between. This CDR3 reads CASTAGVSTNEKLFF. The CDR3 DNA reads as TGTGCCAGCACTGCAGGGGTTTCGACTAATGAAAAACTGTTTTTT.

The chain joins TRBV6-4 to TRBJ2-1; TRBD2 agrees at 9 bases. The CDR3 covers 14 residues. Trimming took 4 bases from V and 7 from J; bases not matched to a gene: 5. Per germline, CDR1 MRHNA and CDR2 SNTAGT. This CDR3 is CASSGSGSQNEQFF. DNA of the CDR3: TGTGCCAGCAGTGGTAGCGGGAGTCAGAATGAGCAGTTCTTC.

The chain recombines TRBV4-3 with TRBJ2-7, with 8 bases fitting TRBD2. CDR3 length: 15 residues. Germline V gene data show CDR1 as LGHNA and CDR2 as YSLEER. The trim removed 3 bases at V and 5 bases at J, leaving 9 bases unmatched. The CDR3 DNA sequence: TGCGCCAGCAGCCAGTCGGGGGGGGAATTCGACGAGCAGTACTTC. It is translated as CASSQSGGEFDEQYF.

This rearrangement joins TRBV7-3 to TRBJ2-6; weak D call: TRBD1 (6 bases). CDR3 length: 18 residues. Trimming stripped 4 bases from V and 0 bases from J, with 16 bases between. Germline V gene lookup returns CDR1 SGHTA and CDR2 FQGTGA. The CDR3 DNA reads as TGTGCCAGCAGCTCCTCGGAACAGGGAGACTCTGGGGCCAACGTCCTGACTTTC. It is translated as CASSSSEQGDSGANVLTF.

This chain links TRBV5-1 with TRBJ2-3, with 7 bases fitting TRBD2. CDR3 length: 14 amino acids. V gave up 4 bases and J gave up 5 bases; unmatched junction bases: 7. Germline V CDR1 and CDR2: SGHRS, YFSETQ. The CDR3 region is CASSPEAGLDTQYF. CDR3 bases: TGCGCCAGCAGCCCCGAAGCGGGGTTAGATACGCAGTATTTT.

This clone was observed once. The chain joins TRBV11-2 to TRBJ1-2, with TRBD1 matching 10 bases. Looked up from germline, CDR1 is SGHAT and CDR2 is FQNNGV. Losses at the gene ends were 1 base for V and 4 bases for J; bases not matched to a gene: 6. The CDR3 loop spans 16 amino acids. The CDR3 protein is CASSLVTGGNFYGYTF. The CDR3 DNA reads TGTGCCAGCAGCTTAGTGACAGGGGGCAACTTCTATGGCTACACCTTC.

This chain links TRBV25-1 with TRBJ2-1; D is perhaps TRBD2 (6 bases). CDR1 is MGHDK, CDR2 SYGVNS, per germline. V lost 2 bases and J 4 bases, leaving 9 bases between the germline ends. The CDR3 sequence is 14 residues long. CDR3: CASSEERVYNEQFF. CDR3 bases: TGTGCCAGCAGTGAAGAGCGGGTGTACAATGAGCAGTTCTTC.